This T cell receptor beta chain comes out of a study of blood T cell repertoires in COVID-19. Study in general: Donors in the United States, Italy and Spain gave samples during acute or convalescent COVID-19. In each case, the material was cDNA or gDNA derived from T cells, B-cell-depleted T cells, or PBMCs.

Generated by immunoSEQ multiplex PCR, the TCRdb table keeps only in-frame clones and is missing some. The sample holds a few hundred thousand clones, around 90% seen once. Participants spanned ages about 18 to 100 years and resided in about two dozen US areas. Participant reports of clinical history set cohort assignment. After removal of 5 bases from V and 2 bases from J, the junction contained 4 bases not matched to a gene. This CDR3 spans 16 amino acids. Germline V CDR1 and CDR2: MNHEY, SVGEGT. This TCR came from a woman between 25 and 40 years old who had recovered from COVID-19. The rearrangement links TRBV6-2 or TRBV6-3 to TRBJ2-1, with 12 bases matching TRBD2. The source material was PBMCs or T cells enriched from blood (not recorded which). The CDR3 region is CASSLLAGGTYNEQFF. The CDR3 nucleotides are TGTGCCAGCAGTCTACTAGCGGGGGGTACCTACAATGAGCAGTTCTTC.